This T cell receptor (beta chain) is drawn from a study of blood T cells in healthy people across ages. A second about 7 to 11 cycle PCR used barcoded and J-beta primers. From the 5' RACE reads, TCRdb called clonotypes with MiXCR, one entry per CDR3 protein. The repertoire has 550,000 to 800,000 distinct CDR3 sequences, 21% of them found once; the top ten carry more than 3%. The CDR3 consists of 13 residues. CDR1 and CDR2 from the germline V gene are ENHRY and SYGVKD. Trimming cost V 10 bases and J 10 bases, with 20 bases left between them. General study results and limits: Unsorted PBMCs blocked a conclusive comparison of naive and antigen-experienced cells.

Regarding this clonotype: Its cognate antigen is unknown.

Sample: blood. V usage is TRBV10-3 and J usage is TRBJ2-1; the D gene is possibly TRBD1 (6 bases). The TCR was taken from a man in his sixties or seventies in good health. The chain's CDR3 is CATKLPTGQEQFF. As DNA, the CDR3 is TGTGCCACCAAACTACCAACAGGGCAGGAGCAGTTCTTC.